The rows below give T cell receptor beta chains drawn from one sample of a study of blood T cells in healthy people across ages. TCRdb re-analysed the 5' RACE reads in MiXCR, keeping a single row per CDR3 protein. The table has about 1.8 million distinct CDR3 sequences, roughly 50% seen once; the top ten hold approximately 2.1%. The sequencing input was blood. Every receptor here comes from a woman aged 40 to 50 in good health. CDR3s include the opening cysteine and the closing phenylalanine or tryptophan. Each record gives: V gene, J gene, clone size, D gene, CDR3 protein, CDR3 DNA. A D gene is named only where the DNA matches it firmly. Clone size, where shown, is once, few, many, or a class for clones that have expanded.

V gene: TRBV7-8
J gene: TRBJ2-1
clone size: few
D gene: -
CDR3 protein: CASSLHGGQETQFF
CDR3 DNA: TGTGCCAGCAGCCTCCACGGGGGCCAAGAGACCCAGTTCTTC

V gene: TRBV6-5
J gene: TRBJ2-5
clone size: -
D gene: -
CDR3 protein: CASSYGGFLQETQYF
CDR3 DNA: TGTGCCAGCAGTTACGGTGGATTTCTACAAGAGACCCAGTACTTC

V gene: TRBV4-3
J gene: TRBJ2-1
clone size: few
D gene: -
CDR3 protein: CASSQTPPGDNEQFF
CDR3 DNA: TGCGCCAGCAGCCAAACCCCTCCGGGGGACAATGAGCAGTTCTTC

V gene: TRBV6-6
J gene: TRBJ2-7
clone size: -
D gene: -
CDR3 protein: CASSYGGETYEQYF
CDR3 DNA: TGTGCCAGCAGTTATGGCGGGGAGACCTACGAGCAGTACTTC

V gene: TRBV15
J gene: TRBJ2-3
clone size: -
D gene: -
CDR3 protein: CATSRVGGSFQDTQYF
CDR3 DNA: TGTGCCACCAGCAGAGTTGGAGGCTCCTTCCAGGATACGCAGTATTTT

V gene: TRBV9
J gene: TRBJ2-3
clone size: -
D gene: -
CDR3 protein: CASSVDPAGGTKNTQYF
CDR3 DNA: TGTGCCAGCAGCGTAGATCCAGCAGGAGGGACGAAGAATACGCAGTATTTT

V gene: TRBV20-1
J gene: TRBJ1-1
clone size: -
D gene: -
CDR3 protein: CSARDRPDTEAFF
CDR3 DNA: TGCAGTGCTAGAGACAGGCCGGACACTGAAGCTTTCTTT

V gene: TRBV12-5
J gene: TRBJ2-3
clone size: -
D gene: -
CDR3 protein: CASGFGADTQYF
CDR3 DNA: TGTGCTAGTGGTTTCGGTGCCGATACGCAGTATTTT

V gene: TRBV12-3/TRBV12-4
J gene: TRBJ1-2
clone size: -
D gene: -
CDR3 protein: CASSLLGDTRFLYGYTF
CDR3 DNA: TGTGCCAGCAGTTTATTAGGGGACACCCGTTTTCTCTATGGCTACACCTTC

V gene: TRBV12-3/TRBV12-4
J gene: TRBJ2-5
clone size: -
D gene: -
CDR3 protein: CASSQTLGPMRETQYF
CDR3 DNA: TGTGCCAGCAGCCAAACCCTGGGACCGATGAGGGAGACCCAGTACTTC

V gene: TRBV5-1
J gene: TRBJ2-1
clone size: -
D gene: -
CDR3 protein: CASSPRVGLNNEQFF
CDR3 DNA: TGCGCCAGCAGCCCCCGCGTTGGCCTTAACAATGAGCAGTTCTTC

V gene: TRBV20-1
J gene: TRBJ1-1
clone size: few
D gene: -
CDR3 protein: CSARLQANTEAFF
CDR3 DNA: TGCAGTGCTAGATTACAGGCAAACACTGAAGCTTTCTTT

V gene: TRBV7-2
J gene: TRBJ1-1
clone size: -
D gene: TRBD1
CDR3 protein: CASSRGIGTGNTEAFF
CDR3 DNA: TGTGCCAGCAGCCGAGGGATCGGGACAGGGAACACTGAAGCTTTCTTT

V gene: TRBV12-3/TRBV12-4
J gene: TRBJ2-3
clone size: -
D gene: TRBD1
CDR3 protein: CTSSSALGGAGDTQYF
CDR3 DNA: TGTACCAGCAGTTCAGCACTAGGGGGCGCAGGAGATACGCAGTATTTT

V gene: TRBV5-1
J gene: TRBJ2-7
clone size: few
D gene: TRBD1
CDR3 protein: CASTPPGQGYYEQYF
CDR3 DNA: TGCGCCAGCACGCCCCCGGGACAGGGGTATTACGAGCAGTACTTC

V gene: TRBV7-2
J gene: TRBJ2-3
clone size: few
D gene: TRBD2
CDR3 protein: CASSLDPRTSGGDTQYF
CDR3 DNA: TGTGCCAGCAGCTTAGATCCGCGGACTAGCGGGGGGGATACGCAGTATTTT

V gene: TRBV6-6
J gene: TRBJ1-2
clone size: few
D gene: -
CDR3 protein: CASSSRLSGYTF
CDR3 DNA: TGTGCCAGCAGTTCGCGGTTGTCCGGCTACACCTTC

V gene: TRBV7-9
J gene: TRBJ2-3
clone size: -
D gene: -
CDR3 protein: CASSLGRKASTDTQYF
CDR3 DNA: TGTGCCAGCAGCTTAGGCAGGAAGGCTAGCACAGATACGCAGTATTTT

V gene: TRBV29-1
J gene: TRBJ2-3
clone size: -
D gene: -
CDR3 protein: CSATRGGGITDTQYF
CDR3 DNA: TGCAGTGCGACCCGAGGAGGGGGGATCACAGATACGCAGTATTTT

V gene: TRBV29-1
J gene: TRBJ2-5
clone size: -
D gene: TRBD1
CDR3 protein: CSAGTGVGAETQYF
CDR3 DNA: TGCAGCGCTGGAACAGGGGTTGGGGCGGAGACCCAGTACTTC